This passage covers 4 T cell receptor beta chains from one sample sequenced in a study of cytomegalovirus exposure and HLA in healthy donors. 13 Jbeta primers and 60 Vbeta primers were used for the PCR. Some clones are missing from TCRdb's copy, which holds only in-frame ones; the method was immunoSEQ multiplex PCR. The table has fewer than 200,000 clones, roughly two thirds seen once. Sequencing input: PBMCs. These receptors all stem from a woman in her late teens or twenties in good health and CMV-seropositive.

J is TRBJ1-2 and V is TRBV7-3; TRBD1 might be the D (5 bases). The germline V and J ends were trimmed by 1 base and 6 bases, with 15 bases remaining between them. CDR3 length: 15 residues. Germline CDR1 SGHTA, CDR2 FQGTGA. CDR3 in amino acids: CASSLSRGFFDGYTF. The CDR3 nucleotides read TGTGCCAGCAGCTTAAGTAGGGGATTCTTCGATGGCTACACCTTC.

V is TRBV30 and J is TRBJ1-4, with 8 bases matching TRBD1. CDR3 length equals 13 residues. V lost 7 bases to trimming and J lost 7 bases; unmatched junction nucleotides: 8. Germline lookup yields CDR1 GTSNPN and CDR2 SVGIG (reference sequence). The CDR3 nucleotides are TGTGCCTCCGCAGGGGGCGCGGGTGAAAAACTGTTTTTT. Protein product: CASAGGAGEKLFF.

The DNA for the CDR3 is TGTGCCAGCAGCACAGACAGGTACCAAGAGACCCAGTACTTC. This translates into CASSTDRYQETQYF. This chain uses TRBV5-4 with TRBJ2-5; tentative D call: TRBD1 (6 bases). Between the trimmed V and J ends, which lost 4 bases and 0 bases, there was a span of 10 bases. The CDR3 length is 14 residues. Per the germline V gene, CDR1 is SGHNT and CDR2 is YYREEE (reference sequence).

The gene calls are TRBV5-1 and TRBJ2-5; D is uncertain. The DNA end is a closer match to TRBJ2-7, so the J assignment may be wrong. The CDR3 is made up of 11 amino acids. CDR1 is SGHRS and CDR2 is YFSETQ in the germline V gene. CDR3 sequence: CASSSDYEQYF. CDR3 DNA sequence: TGCGCCAGCAGCAGCGACTACGAGCAGTACTTC.